This T cell receptor (beta chain) came from a study of cytomegalovirus exposure and HLA in healthy donors. A few counts support this clone. PCR involved 60 Vbeta and 13 Jbeta primers. Produced via immunoSEQ multiplex PCR; TCRdb's table is partial and in-frame only. Of about 91,000 clones in the sample, about 68% were seen once. Sequences were obtained from PBMCs. This clonotype was obtained from a human donor in good health.

CDR3 nucleotides: TGCGCCAGCAGCCAAAAGTCCCCGGGGGGGACCTCCTATGGCTACACCTTC. It yields the protein CASSQKSPGGTSYGYTF. The chain recombines TRBV4-1 with TRBJ1-2; perhaps TRBD1 as D (5 bases). CDR3 length: 17 amino acids. Germline V gene lookup returns CDR1 MGHRA and CDR2 YSYEKL. The V and J ends lost 2 bases and 4 bases respectively, with 20 bases between them.